This T cell receptor (beta chain) was found in a study of Ad26.COV2.S vaccination and SARS-CoV-2 variants. General study results and limits: In TCR breadth and depth analyses, total T cell responses may have been underestimated. There was reportedly substantial breadth in spike-specific CD8+ and CD4+ T cell responses after vaccination.

Here immunoSEQ multiplex PCR was the method, and the copy in TCRdb shows in-frame clones only, minus some. The sample gives some 330,000 clones, roughly 90% of which show up once; about 5.4% is in the top ten. Treatment reported: around 19 received Ad26.COV2.S at low or high dose, single or two shots; 5 received placebo; per-sample allocation not given. Collection of samples fell on day 63 after the first vaccine or placebo injection. Immunization relied on an Ad26 vector, which expressed Wuhan-strain SARS-CoV-2 spike. Trimming shortened V by 5 bases and J by 11 bases, and 7 bases separated the two germline ends. The CDR3 spans 11 residues. Germline CDR1 LNHNV, CDR2 YYDKDF (reference sequence). For this clone: The antigen remains unidentified.

Sample: peripheral blood, taken in a trial of Ad26.COV2.S vaccine versus placebo. The source is a person between 18 and 59 years old who received the Ad26.COV2.S COVID-19 vaccine or a placebo. The V and J genes are TRBV15 and TRBJ1-6, with no clear D. The CDR3 nucleotides are TGTGCCACCAGCCAGATAGCACCCCTCCACTTT. Translating it yields CATSQIAPLHF. Using reference TRBV15 and TRBJ1-6 for the parts outside the CDR3, the full variable domain is DAMVIQNPRYQVTQFGKPVTLSCSQTLNHNVMYWYQQKSSQAPKLLFHYYDKDFNNEADTPDNFQSRRPNTSFCFLDIRSPGLGDTAMYLCATSQIAPLHFGNGTRLTVT.